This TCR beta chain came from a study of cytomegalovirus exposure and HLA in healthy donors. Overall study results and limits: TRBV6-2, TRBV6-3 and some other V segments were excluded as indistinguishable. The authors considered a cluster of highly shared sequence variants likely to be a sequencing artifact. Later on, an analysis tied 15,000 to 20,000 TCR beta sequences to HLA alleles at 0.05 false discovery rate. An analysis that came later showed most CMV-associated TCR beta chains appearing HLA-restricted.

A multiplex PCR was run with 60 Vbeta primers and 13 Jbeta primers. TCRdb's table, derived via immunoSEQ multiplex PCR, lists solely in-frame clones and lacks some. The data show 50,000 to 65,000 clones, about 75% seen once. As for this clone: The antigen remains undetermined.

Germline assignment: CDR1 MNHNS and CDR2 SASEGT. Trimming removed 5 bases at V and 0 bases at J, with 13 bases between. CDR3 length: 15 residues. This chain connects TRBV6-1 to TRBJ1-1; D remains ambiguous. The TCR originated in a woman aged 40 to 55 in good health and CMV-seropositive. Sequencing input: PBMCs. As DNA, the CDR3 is TGTGCCAGCAGTCCTGGAGGCAGTTTGAACACTGAAGCTTTCTTT. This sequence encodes CASSPGGSLNTEAFF.